This note documents a single TCR beta chain sequence. Antigen unknown. This sample stems from a study of tumor and adjacent non-tumor tissue in lung cancer. Germline CDR1 and CDR2: DFQATT and SNEGSKA (reference sequence). The CDR3 is made up of 19 amino acids. V shed 3 bases and J 6 bases; nucleotides not matched to a gene: 18. Study-wide points: Tumor TCR diversity, when higher, was linked to shorter survival.

No cell sorting was done before RNA was extracted from the tissue. Donors were chemotherapy-naive, newly diagnosed lung cancer surgical patients in China, August–late 2014. A modified ARM-PCR protocol with three rounds of nested PCR amplified TCRbeta. TCRdb used MiXCR to reprocess the multiplex PCR reads, holding one entry per CDR3 protein. The data show more than 85,000 distinct CDR3 sequences, roughly 80% seen once. The TCR comes from a woman aged 60 to 75 with non-small cell lung cancer. The chain carries TRBV20-1 and TRBJ2-3; TRBD2 matches at 13 bases. Sequenced input: lung tumor tissue. In nucleotides, the CDR3 is TGCAGTGCTAGGGCACTGGGGGGACTAGCGGGGCCTAGCATGGATACGCAGTATTTT. Translating gives CSARALGGLAGPSMDTQYF.